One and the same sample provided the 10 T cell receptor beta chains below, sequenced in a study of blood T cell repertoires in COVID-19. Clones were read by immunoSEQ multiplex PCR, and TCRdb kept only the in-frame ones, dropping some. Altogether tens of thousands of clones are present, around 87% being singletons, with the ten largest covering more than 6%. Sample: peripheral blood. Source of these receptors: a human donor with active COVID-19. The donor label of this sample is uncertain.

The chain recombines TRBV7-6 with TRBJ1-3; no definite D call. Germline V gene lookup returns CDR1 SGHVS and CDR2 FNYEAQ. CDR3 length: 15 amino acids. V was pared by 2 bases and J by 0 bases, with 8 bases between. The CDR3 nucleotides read TGTGCCAGCAGCTTAATGGCCAGCTCTGGAAACACCATATATTTT. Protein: CASSLMASSGNTIYF.

The CDR3: CASSQVSVGELFF. DNA of the CDR3: TGTGCCAGCAGCCAAGTTTCGGTCGGGGAGCTGTTTTTT. V is TRBV14 and J is TRBJ2-2; no clear D. The CDR3 spans 13 residues. The germline V and J ends were trimmed by 1 base and 7 bases, with 7 bases remaining between them. The V gene's germline CDR1 is SGHDN and CDR2 FVKESK.

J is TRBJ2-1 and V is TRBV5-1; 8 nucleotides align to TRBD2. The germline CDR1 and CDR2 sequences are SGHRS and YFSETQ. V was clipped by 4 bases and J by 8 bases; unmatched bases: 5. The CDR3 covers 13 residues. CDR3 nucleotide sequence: TGCGCCAGCAGCACCGGGACTAGAGATGAGCAGTTCTTC. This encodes CASSTGTRDEQFF.

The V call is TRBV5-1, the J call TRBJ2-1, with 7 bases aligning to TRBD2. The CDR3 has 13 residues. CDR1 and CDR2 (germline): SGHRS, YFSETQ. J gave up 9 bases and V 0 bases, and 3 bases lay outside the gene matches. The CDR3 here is CASSLAGRSEQFF. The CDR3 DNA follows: TGCGCCAGCAGCTTGGCCGGGAGGAGTGAGCAGTTCTTC.

Written as DNA, the CDR3 is TGTGCCAGCAGCCCCGGCGCGGAGGGCCTTGGAAACACCATATATTTT. Amino acids: CASSPGAEGLGNTIYF. The rearrangement links TRBV3-1 (or the pseudogene TRBV3-2) to TRBJ1-3; no definite D call. CDR1 and CDR2 (germline): LGHDT, YNNKEL (reference sequence). The CDR3 spans 16 residues. The germline V and J ends were trimmed by 4 bases and 3 bases, with 16 bases remaining between them.

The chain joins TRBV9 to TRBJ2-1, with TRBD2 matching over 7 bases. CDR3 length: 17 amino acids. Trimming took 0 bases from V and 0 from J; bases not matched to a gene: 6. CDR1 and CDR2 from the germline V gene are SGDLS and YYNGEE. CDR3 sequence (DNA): TGTGCCAGCAGCGTAGCTACTAGCGCCCACTCCTACAATGAGCAGTTCTTC. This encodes CASSVATSAHSYNEQFF.

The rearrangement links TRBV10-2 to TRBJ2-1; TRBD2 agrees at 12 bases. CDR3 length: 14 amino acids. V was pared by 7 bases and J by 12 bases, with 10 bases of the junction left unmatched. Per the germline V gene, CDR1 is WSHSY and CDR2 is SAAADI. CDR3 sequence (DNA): TGCGCCAGCACTTGGGCTAGCGGGAGGGAGGGGCAGTTCTTC. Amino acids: CASTWASGREGQFF.

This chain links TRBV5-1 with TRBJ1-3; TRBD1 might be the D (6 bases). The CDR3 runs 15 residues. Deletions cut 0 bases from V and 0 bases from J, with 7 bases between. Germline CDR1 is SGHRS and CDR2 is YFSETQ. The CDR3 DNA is TGCGCCAGCAGCTTGGGGACAGTCTCTGGAAACACCATATATTTT. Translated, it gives CASSLGTVSGNTIYF.

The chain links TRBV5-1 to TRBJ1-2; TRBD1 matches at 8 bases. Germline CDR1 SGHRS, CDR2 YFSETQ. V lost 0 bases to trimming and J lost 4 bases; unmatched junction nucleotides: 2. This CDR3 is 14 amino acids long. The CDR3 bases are TGCGCCAGCAGCTTGGGGGACAGGATCTATGGCTACACCTTC. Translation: CASSLGDRIYGYTF. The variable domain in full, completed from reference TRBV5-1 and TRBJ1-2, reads KAGVTQTPRYLIKTRGQQVTLSCSPISGHRSVSWYQQTPGQGLQFLFEYFSETQRNKGNFPGRFSGRQFSNSRSEMNVSTLELGDSALYLCASSLGDRIYGYTFGSGTRLTVV.

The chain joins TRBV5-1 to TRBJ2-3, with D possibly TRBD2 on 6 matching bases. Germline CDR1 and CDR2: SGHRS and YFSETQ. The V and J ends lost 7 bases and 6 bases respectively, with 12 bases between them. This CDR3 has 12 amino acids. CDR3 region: CASQGEADTQYF. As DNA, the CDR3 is TGCGCCAGCCAAGGGGAGGCGGATACGCAGTATTTT.